A single sample gave rise to the 7 T cell receptor beta chains below, sequenced in a study of post-analysis software for immune sequencing data. Study-wide points: Patients carried 4 or 5 TRBV segments more frequently than controls did, and TRBV5-6, TRBV5-1 and TRBV20-1 were among them.

These TCRs are of unknown antigen specificity. Built from TCR beta cDNA, the libraries had unique molecular identifiers in them. From the PCR reads, TCRdb called clonotypes with MiXCR, one entry per CDR3 protein. The repertoire consists of about 540,000 distinct CDR3 sequences, with around 36% occurring once and the leading ten covering around 6%. Sequences were obtained from blood. The receptor set was obtained from a girl aged 2-17 years with multiple sclerosis.

V gene TRBV7-2 combines with J gene TRBJ1-2, with D uncertain. V lost 7 bases and J 3 bases, leaving 9 bases between the germline ends. The CDR3 consists of 12 residues. The germline CDR1 and CDR2 sequences are SGHTA and FQGNSA. For the CDR3, the DNA is TGTGCCAGCAAAACCCTGGACTATGGCTACACCTTC. It is translated as CASKTLDYGYTF.

This clonotype showed up just a few times. V is TRBV7-2 and J is TRBJ2-4; no definite D call. CDR1 and CDR2 (germline): SGHTA, FQGNSA. V dropped 1 base and J dropped 1 base, with 8 bases sitting between them. The CDR3 runs 15 residues. DNA for the CDR3: TGTGCCAGCAGCTTAGGTGTTCGGGCCAAAAACATTCAGTACTTC. Protein product: CASSLGVRAKNIQYF.

This clonotype was found a few times. CDR3 amino acids: CASSLVMSGGTGAWNEQFF. The CDR3 region has the DNA TGTGCCAGCAGCTTAGTAATGAGCGGGGGGACAGGGGCGTGGAATGAGCAGTTCTTC. The chain recombines TRBV11-2 with TRBJ2-1; weak D call: TRBD1 (10 bases). This CDR3 has 19 amino acids. The germline V gene encodes CDR1 SGHAT and CDR2 FQNNGV. The V and J ends lost 1 base and 7 bases respectively, with 26 bases between them.

This clonotype was found a few times. The genes are TRBV29-1 and TRBJ2-6; D call uncertain. The V end lost 6 bases, the J end lost 0 bases, and 12 bases lay between the germline ends. The CDR3 contains 15 residues. From germline, CDR1 is SQVTM and CDR2 ANQGSEA. The CDR3 loop reads CSVPVLLSGANVLTF. The CDR3 DNA is TGCAGCGTCCCGGTCCTCCTCTCTGGGGCCAACGTCCTGACTTTC. Full variable domain (remainder filled in from reference TRBV29-1 and TRBJ2-6): SAVISQKPSRDICQRGTSLTIQCQVDSQVTMMFWYRQQPGQSLTLIATANQGSEATYESGFVIDKFPISRPNLTFSTLTVSNMSPEDSSIYLCSVPVLLSGANVLTFGAGSRLTVL.

This rearrangement joins TRBV12-3 or TRBV12-4 to TRBJ2-5, with TRBD2 as a possible D gene (7 bases). This CDR3 contains 13 residues. The ends were cut back, 3 bases at V and 11 bases at J, with 16 bases in the middle. The CDR3 here is CASSLRGGNEQYF. The DNA of the CDR3 is TGTGCCAGCAGTTTGAGGGGGGGTAATGAGCAGTACTTC.

This clonotype was picked up a small number of times. The chain combines TRBV12-3 or TRBV12-4 with TRBJ1-2; TRBD1 matches at 8 bases. This CDR3 has 14 residues. J gave up 7 bases and V 0 bases, and 4 bases lay outside the gene matches. The CDR3 coding sequence is TGTGCCAGCAGTTTAGCGGACAGGGCCGGTGGCTACACCTTC. Residues: CASSLADRAGGYTF.

In its sample, this clonotype was seen many times. The chain uses TRBV7-9 and TRBJ2-7; possibly TRBD1 or TRBD2 for D (5 bases each). The CDR3 covers 12 residues. From germline, CDR1 is SEHNR and CDR2 FQNEAQ (reference sequence). The V and J ends lost 6 bases and 3 bases respectively, with 9 bases between them. CDR3 nucleotide sequence: TGTGCCAGCAGTCGGGACCTCTACGAGCAGTACTTC. Translated: CASSRDLYEQYF.